The present T cell receptor beta chain was sequenced within a study of breast tumors, draining lymph nodes, adjacent tissues. Worth noting for this clonotype: The conserved final phenylalanine or tryptophan is absent from the CDR3, which likely points to a read error. No DNA is shown, since the ends of the CDR3 on it are uncertain; the CDR3 is the one TCRdb lists.

Germline CDR1 and CDR2: SGHDN and FVKESK. The CDR3 is 8 amino acids long, termini counted. Via MiXCR, TCRdb re-called the multiplex PCR reads, giving one row per CDR3 protein. The data show about 180,000 distinct CDR3 sequences, approximately 30% seen once. Breast cancer patients provided tissue from their axillary draining lymph nodes. Sequencing used axillary lymph node tissue. The TCR was taken from a female donor with breast cancer. Some clones in this sample may be carry-over from other donors' samples. V usage is TRBV14 and J usage is TRBJ2-6. The CDR3 protein is CASSLGLI.